A selection of T cell receptor beta chains follows, all from one sample in a study of T and B cells in COVID-19 patients. Using its own MiXCR run on the multiplex PCR reads, TCRdb lists one record per CDR3 protein. The sample consists of 15,000 to 20,000 distinct CDR3 sequences, 35% to 45% of them appearing once. The specimen was blood. These receptors all stem from a human donor with active COVID-19. Each CDR3 is given with its conserved first and last residue. The order of the fields is D gene, V gene, J gene, clone size, CDR3 DNA, CDR3 protein. D genes are given only for firm matches. Where a row states a size, it is once, few, many or the class of an expanded clone; other rows omit it.

>.|TRBV29-1|TRBJ1-1|few
TGCAGCGTTGAAGATCGCAGGTGGAACACTGAAGCTTTCTTT
CSVEDRRWNTEAFF
>TRBD1|TRBV15|TRBJ1-2|few
TGTGCCACCAGCGGCGACAGGGATGGCTACACCTTC
CATSGDRDGYTF
>.|TRBV27|TRBJ2-3|medium-sized
TGTGCCAGCAGTTTAAGTGGAGATACGCAGTATTTT
CASSLSGDTQYF
>.|TRBV5-6|TRBJ1-6|.
TGTGCCAGCATCCGAGGGACGATTCCGTCTTCACCCCTCCACTTT
CASIRGTIPSSPLHF
>TRBD2|TRBV19|TRBJ2-3|.
TGTGCCAGTAGCCCTAGCGGGGGGGCTGCAGATACGCAGTATTTT
CASSPSGGAADTQYF
>.|TRBV13|TRBJ2-3|.
TGTGCCAGCAGCCCCCTAGGGGGTAGCACAGATACGCAGTATTTT
CASSPLGGSTDTQYF
>.|TRBV29-1|TRBJ2-3|medium-sized
TGCAGCGTTGAAGATCTGCAGATTTCTAGCACAGATACGCAGTATTTT
CSVEDLQISSTDTQYF
>TRBD2|TRBV6-1|TRBJ2-7|few
TGTGCCAGCAGTGCTTCTAGCGGGGTGGGCGAGCAGTACTTC
CASSASSGVGEQYF
>TRBD1|TRBV10-3|TRBJ1-2|.
TGTGCCATCAGTGAATCCGGACAGGGGGCATTCTATGGCTACACCTTC
CAISESGQGAFYGYTF
>.|TRBV19|TRBJ1-2|few
TGTGCCAGTTGGGGTGACAGGACAGATGGGGGCTACACCTTC
CASWGDRTDGGYTF
>.|TRBV27|TRBJ1-6|many
TGTGCCAGCAGCCCCCCAGGGTCTGCACCCCTCCACTTT
CASSPPGSAPLHF
>.|TRBV11-1|TRBJ1-1|.
TGTGCCAGCAGCTTGGGTCGGGGGCCCACTGAAGCTTTCTTT
CASSLGRGPTEAFF
>TRBD1|TRBV15|TRBJ1-2|.
TGTGCCACCAGCAGAGATAGGGGGACAGGGGCCTTC
CATSRDRGTGAF
>TRBD2|TRBV10-3|TRBJ2-3|few
TGTGCCATCAGTGAGCAGCGGGGGGCATACACAGATACGCAGTATTTT
CAISEQRGAYTDTQYF
>.|TRBV19|TRBJ2-6|medium-sized
TGTGCCAGTAGTCCCGAGACTCTCTCTGGGGCCAACGTCCTGACTTTC
CASSPETLSGANVLTF
>.|TRBV13|TRBJ1-6|few
TGTGCCAGCAGCTTAGTTAAAGGGTCAGGGACGGACTCCTATAATTCACCCCTCCACTTT
CASSLVKGSGTDSYNSPLHF
>.|TRBV14|TRBJ2-2|.
TGTGCCAGCAGCCAAGATGCAGGCTCGACTGCGAACACCGGGGAGCTGTTTTTT
CASSQDAGSTANTGELFF
>.|TRBV18|TRBJ2-1|medium-sized
TGTGCCAGCTCACCTAACAATGAGCAGTTCTTC
CASSPNNEQFF
>TRBD1|TRBV6-5|TRBJ1-1|few
TGTGCCAGCAGAAAGACAGGGGAGGTTAACACTGAAGCTTTCTTT
CASRKTGEVNTEAFF
>TRBD2|TRBV29-1|TRBJ2-3|once
TGCAGCGTGGGGACTAGCGGGAGAACCACAGATACGCAGTATTTT
CSVGTSGRTTDTQYF
>TRBD1|TRBV29-1|TRBJ2-7|medium-sized
TGCAGCGCCAAGCGGACAGGGGGCATCAACGAGCAGTACTTC
CSAKRTGGINEQYF
>.|TRBV5-4|TRBJ2-3|.
TGTGCCAGCAGCTTGGACGTCCCAGATACGCAGTATTTT
CASSLDVPDTQYF
>.|TRBV7-9|TRBJ2-2|.
TGTGCCAGCAGCTTAGAAGCGGGGAACACCGGGGAGCTGTTTTTT
CASSLEAGNTGELFF
>TRBD1|TRBV6-2/TRBV6-3|TRBJ1-2|few
TGTGCCAGCAGTTACGGACAGGGGGGCGACTATGGCTACACCTTC
CASSYGQGGDYGYTF
>TRBD1|TRBV6-1|TRBJ2-7|.
TGTGCCAGCAGTGAAGCGCTGAAGGGGGCCAACTACGAGCAGTACTTC
CASSEALKGANYEQYF
>.|TRBV19|TRBJ2-6|.
TGTGCCAGTAGTATAGGTGGGGCCAACGTCCTGACTTTC
CASSIGGANVLTF
>.|TRBV18|TRBJ2-1|.
TGTGCCAGCTCCCGAGGGTTGGATGAGCAGTTCTTC
CASSRGLDEQFF
>TRBD2|TRBV7-2|TRBJ2-5|.
TGTGCCAGCAGCTTAGCGGCTAGCGGGGGGTGGCGAGAGACCCAGTACTTC
CASSLAASGGWRETQYF
>TRBD1|TRBV6-4|TRBJ1-1|.
TGTGCCAGCAGTGAACAGGGGAGCACTGAAGCTTTCTTT
CASSEQGSTEAFF
>.|TRBV5-5|TRBJ2-5|.
TGTGCCAGCAGCGTGACCGGGGTTAGCCAAGAGACCCAGTACTTC
CASSVTGVSQETQYF
>TRBD1|TRBV2|TRBJ1-5|once
TGTGCCAGCACCATCCAGACAGGGGATCAGCCCCAGCATTTT
CASTIQTGDQPQHF